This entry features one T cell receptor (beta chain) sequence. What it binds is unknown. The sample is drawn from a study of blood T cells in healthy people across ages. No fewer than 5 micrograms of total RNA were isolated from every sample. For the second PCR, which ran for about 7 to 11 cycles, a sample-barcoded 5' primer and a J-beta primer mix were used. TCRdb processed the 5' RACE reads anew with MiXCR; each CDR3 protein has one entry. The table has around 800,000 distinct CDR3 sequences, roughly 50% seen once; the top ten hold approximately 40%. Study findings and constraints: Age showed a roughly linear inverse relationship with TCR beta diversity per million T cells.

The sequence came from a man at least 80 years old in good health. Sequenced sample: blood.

The CDR3 reads CASSLTAGAETQYF. The CDR3 region has the DNA TGCGCCAGCAGCTTAACAGCGGGAGCGGAGACCCAGTACTTC. The chain carries TRBV5-1 and TRBJ2-5; 8 nucleotides match TRBD2. The CDR3 is 14 residues long. Trimming took 2 bases from V and 5 from J; bases not matched to a gene: 5. Germline lookup yields CDR1 SGHRS and CDR2 YFSETQ.